A selection of T cell receptor beta chains follows, all from one sample in a study of T cells after yellow fever vaccination. TCRdb used MiXCR to reprocess the 5' RACE reads, holding one entry per CDR3 protein. The data contain around 340,000 distinct CDR3 sequences, 8.7% of them seen just once; the ten biggest clones take up approximately 18%. Source: PBMCs, taken on the day of the first yellow fever vaccination. All receptors come from a man in his late teens or twenties who received the YFV17D yellow fever vaccine. CDR3s include the opening cysteine and the closing phenylalanine or tryptophan.

J gene	V gene	CDR3 protein
TRBJ2-7	TRBV2	CASEGGVEPYEQYF
TRBJ1-6	TRBV4-2	CASSQELYNSPLHF
TRBJ1-1	TRBV4-1	CASSQGWMTANTEAFF
TRBJ2-7	TRBV12-3/TRBV12-4	CASSYRVGESKYF
TRBJ1-6	TRBV20-1	CSPVTASSYNSPLHF
TRBJ2-3	TRBV2	CASRASGTDTQYF
TRBJ1-2	TRBV7-2	CASSSYLGGPNYGYTF
TRBJ1-1	TRBV7-9	CASSTQGYRNTEAFF
TRBJ2-2	TRBV29-1	CSIGTGVPGELFF
TRBJ1-2	TRBV20-1	CSAAGRNYGYTF
TRBJ2-1	TRBV25-1	CASIHAGGLGNEQFF
TRBJ2-1	TRBV9	CASSVGGGPYNEQFF
TRBJ2-7	TRBV12-3/TRBV12-4	CASSKAGAYEQYF
TRBJ2-1	TRBV6-5	CASSYIGSTYNEQFF
TRBJ1-1	TRBV20-1	CSARSNLGGASEAFF
TRBJ1-1	TRBV7-9	CASNPRTGVYTEAFF
TRBJ2-1	TRBV7-2	CASSPRLEGEQFF
TRBJ2-7	TRBV11-3	CASNRMTSYEQYF
TRBJ2-3	TRBV5-1	CASSLEGADTQYF
TRBJ1-5	TRBV7-9	CASSSDREPFSNQPQHF
TRBJ1-3	TRBV12-3/TRBV12-4	CASSREWSGNTIYF
TRBJ2-1	TRBV24-1	CATRHYNEQFF
TRBJ2-3	TRBV7-8	CAAATGSDTQYF
TRBJ1-5	TRBV6-1	CASSLRQGGQPQHF
TRBJ2-2	TRBV7-2	CASSLRQGAGTGELFF
TRBJ2-2	TRBV20-1	CSVLDGRNTGELFF
TRBJ2-6	TRBV4-3	CASSQVTGSGANVLTF
TRBJ2-5	TRBV11-2	CASRVGTDRQETQYF
TRBJ2-5	TRBV6-1	CASRPGTSGGTDF
TRBJ2-1	TRBV30	CAWSRSGGPLNEQFF
TRBJ2-5	TRBV28	CASSPTGNIRETQYF
TRBJ1-5	TRBV12-3/TRBV12-4	CASSGDRGWGQPQHF
TRBJ2-1	TRBV20-1	CSFIPGTGNEQFF
TRBJ2-7	TRBV7-2	CASSAPSGVSYEQYF
TRBJ2-1	TRBV7-2	CASSNRAHNEQFF
TRBJ2-1	TRBV5-6	CASSLQGMEFF
TRBJ2-1	TRBV7-2	CASSFPGDRVPDEQFF
TRBJ1-3	TRBV25-1	CASSDPGLVGNTIYF
TRBJ1-1	TRBV11-2	CASSTRGTENTEAFF
TRBJ2-3	TRBV7-2	CASSGRQSSSTDTQYF
TRBJ2-5	TRBV5-1	CASSLGPSGLQETQYF
TRBJ2-3	TRBV20-1	CSASSGGHTQYF
TRBJ1-5	TRBV6-1	CASSEGEGWDNQPQHF